This T cell receptor (beta chain) was identified during a study of CD8+ T cells in alopecia areata. Sorted populations comprised CD4+ and CD8+ T cells obtained from PBMCs. As the sequencing template, cDNA was produced by extracting RNA and reverse transcribing it. Here immunoSEQ multiplex PCR was the method, and the copy in TCRdb shows in-frame clones only, minus some. The data contain 200,000 to 250,000 clones, 50% to 60% of them seen just once; the ten biggest clones take up 0.45%. CDR3 length: 17 residues. V lost 5 bases to trimming and J lost 5 bases; unmatched junction nucleotides: 14. Germline values: CDR1 LNHNV, CDR2 YYDKDF (reference sequence).

The genes are TRBV15 and TRBJ2-1; 8 positions agree with TRBD1. The TCR originated in a human donor with alopecia areata. Sample: CD4+ T cells sorted from blood, taken at week 0. The CDR3 region has the DNA TGTGCCACCAGCCCAGGGAAAGACAGGGGCCGGAACAATGAGCAGTTCTTC. Translating it yields CATSPGKDRGRNNEQFF.